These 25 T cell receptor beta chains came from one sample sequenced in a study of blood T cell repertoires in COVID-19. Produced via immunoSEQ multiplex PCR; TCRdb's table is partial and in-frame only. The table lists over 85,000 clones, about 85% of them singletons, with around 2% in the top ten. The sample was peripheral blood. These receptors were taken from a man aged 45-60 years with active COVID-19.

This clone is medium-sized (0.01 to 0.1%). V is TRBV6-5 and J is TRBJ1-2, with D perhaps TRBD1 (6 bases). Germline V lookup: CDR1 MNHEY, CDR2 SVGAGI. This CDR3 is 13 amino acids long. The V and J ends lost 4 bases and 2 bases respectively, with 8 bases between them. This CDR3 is CASSFGTNYGYTF. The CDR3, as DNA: TGTGCCAGCAGTTTTGGGACAAACTATGGCTACACCTTC.

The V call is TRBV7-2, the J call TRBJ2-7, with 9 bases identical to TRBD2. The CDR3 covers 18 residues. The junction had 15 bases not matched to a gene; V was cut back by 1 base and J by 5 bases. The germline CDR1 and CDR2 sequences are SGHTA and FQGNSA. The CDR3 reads CASSLGSPHMLAGNEQYF. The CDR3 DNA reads TGTGCCAGCAGCTTAGGGTCCCCTCATATGCTAGCGGGGAACGAGCAGTACTTC.

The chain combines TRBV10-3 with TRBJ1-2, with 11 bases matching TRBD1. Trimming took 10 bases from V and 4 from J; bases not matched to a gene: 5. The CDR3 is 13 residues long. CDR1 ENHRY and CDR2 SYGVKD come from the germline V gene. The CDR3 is CATRTGGVYGYTF. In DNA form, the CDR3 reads TGTGCCACTCGGACAGGGGGCGTCTATGGCTACACCTTC.

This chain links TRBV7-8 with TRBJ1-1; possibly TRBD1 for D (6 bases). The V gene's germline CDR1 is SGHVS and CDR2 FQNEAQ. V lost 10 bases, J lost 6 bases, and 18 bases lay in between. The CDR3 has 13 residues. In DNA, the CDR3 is TGTGCCACATCGTACAGGGAAAACGCTGAAGCTTTCTTT. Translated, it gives CATSYRENAEAFF.

CDR3 nucleotide sequence: TGTGCCAGCTGGAGCGGGGCAAACACCGGGGAGCTGTTTTTT. This gives the protein CASWSGANTGELFF. The rearrangement joins TRBV19 to TRBJ2-2; the match to TRBD2 covers 7 bases. V was pared by 9 bases and J by 2 bases, with 6 bases of the junction left unmatched. CDR3 size: 14 residues. The germline CDR1 and CDR2 sequences are LNHDA and SQIVND (reference sequence).

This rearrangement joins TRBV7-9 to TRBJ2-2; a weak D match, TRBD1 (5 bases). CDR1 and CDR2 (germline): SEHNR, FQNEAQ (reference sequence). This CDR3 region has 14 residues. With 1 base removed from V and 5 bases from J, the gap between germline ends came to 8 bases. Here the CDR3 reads CASSLVQGTGELFF. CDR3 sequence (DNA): TGTGCCAGCAGCTTAGTGCAGGGTACCGGGGAGCTGTTTTTT.

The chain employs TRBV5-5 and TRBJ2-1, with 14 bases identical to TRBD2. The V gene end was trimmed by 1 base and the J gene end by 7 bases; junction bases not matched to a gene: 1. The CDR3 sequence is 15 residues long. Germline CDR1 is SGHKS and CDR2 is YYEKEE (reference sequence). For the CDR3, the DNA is TGTGCCAGCAGCTTGAGGACTAGCGGGGGGAATGAGCAGTTCTTC. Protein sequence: CASSLRTSGGNEQFF.

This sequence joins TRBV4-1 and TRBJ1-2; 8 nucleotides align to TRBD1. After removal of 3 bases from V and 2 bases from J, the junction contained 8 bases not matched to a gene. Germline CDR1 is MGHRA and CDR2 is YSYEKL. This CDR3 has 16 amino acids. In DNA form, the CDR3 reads TGCGCCAGCAGCCAGGTACCAGGGGGCGTAAACTATGGCTACACCTTC. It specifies CASSQVPGGVNYGYTF.

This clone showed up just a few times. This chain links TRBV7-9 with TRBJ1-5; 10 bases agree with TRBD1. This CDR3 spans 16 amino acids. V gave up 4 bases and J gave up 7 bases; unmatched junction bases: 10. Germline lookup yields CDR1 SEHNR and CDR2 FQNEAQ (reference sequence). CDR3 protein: CASSSWDRGGRQPQHF. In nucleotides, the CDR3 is TGTGCCAGCAGCTCCTGGGACAGGGGCGGGAGGCAGCCCCAGCATTTT.

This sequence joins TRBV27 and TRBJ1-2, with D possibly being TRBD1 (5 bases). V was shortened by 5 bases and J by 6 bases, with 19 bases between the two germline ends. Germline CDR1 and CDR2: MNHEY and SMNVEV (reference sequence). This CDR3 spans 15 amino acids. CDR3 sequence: CASSPNPPGGNGYTF. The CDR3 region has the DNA TGTGCCAGCAGTCCCAACCCACCGGGGGGTAATGGCTACACCTTC.

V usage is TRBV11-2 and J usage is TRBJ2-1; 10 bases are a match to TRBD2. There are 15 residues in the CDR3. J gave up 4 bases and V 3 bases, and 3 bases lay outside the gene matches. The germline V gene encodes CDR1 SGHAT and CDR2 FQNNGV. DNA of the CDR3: TGTGCCAGCAGCTTTCTAGCGGGGGATTACAATGAGCAGTTCTTC. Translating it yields CASSFLAGDYNEQFF. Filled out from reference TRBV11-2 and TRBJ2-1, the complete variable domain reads EAGVAQSPRYKIIEKRQSVAFWCNPISGHATLYWYQQILGQGPKLLIQFQNNGVVDDSQLPKDRFSAERLKGVDSTLKIQPAKLEDSAVYLCASSFLAGDYNEQFFGPGTRLTVL.

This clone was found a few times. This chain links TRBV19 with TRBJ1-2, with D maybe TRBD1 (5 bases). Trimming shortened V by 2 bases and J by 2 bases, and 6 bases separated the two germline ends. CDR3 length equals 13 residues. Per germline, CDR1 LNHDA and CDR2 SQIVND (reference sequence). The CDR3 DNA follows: TGTGCCAGTAGTATAAACAGGAACTATGGCTACACCTTC. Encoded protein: CASSINRNYGYTF.

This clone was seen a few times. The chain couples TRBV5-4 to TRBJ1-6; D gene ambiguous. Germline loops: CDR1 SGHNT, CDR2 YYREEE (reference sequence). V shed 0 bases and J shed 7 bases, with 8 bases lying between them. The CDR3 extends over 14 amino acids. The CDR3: CASSLGHFNSPLHF. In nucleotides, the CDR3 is TGTGCCAGCAGCTTGGGTCACTTCAATTCACCCCTCCACTTT.

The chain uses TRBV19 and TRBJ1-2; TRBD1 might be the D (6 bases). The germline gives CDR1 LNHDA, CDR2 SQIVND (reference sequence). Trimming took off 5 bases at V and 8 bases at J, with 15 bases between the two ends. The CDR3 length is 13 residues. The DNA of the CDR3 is TGTGCCAGTAGTGCCCAGGGGATCGGGGGCTACACCTTC. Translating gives CASSAQGIGGYTF.

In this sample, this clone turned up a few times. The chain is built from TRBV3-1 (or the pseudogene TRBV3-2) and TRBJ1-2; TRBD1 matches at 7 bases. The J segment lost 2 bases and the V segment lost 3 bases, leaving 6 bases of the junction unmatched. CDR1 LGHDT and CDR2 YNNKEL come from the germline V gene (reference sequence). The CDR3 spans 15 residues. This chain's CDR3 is CASSHGTVMNYGYTF. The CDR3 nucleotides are TGTGCCAGCAGCCACGGGACAGTTATGAACTATGGCTACACCTTC.

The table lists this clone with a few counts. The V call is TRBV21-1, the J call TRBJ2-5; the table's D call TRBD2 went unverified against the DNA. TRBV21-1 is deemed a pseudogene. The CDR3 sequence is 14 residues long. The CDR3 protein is CASSLRRKEETQYF. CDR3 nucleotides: TGTGCCAGCAGCCTCCGGAGGAAAGAGGAGACCCAGTACTTC.

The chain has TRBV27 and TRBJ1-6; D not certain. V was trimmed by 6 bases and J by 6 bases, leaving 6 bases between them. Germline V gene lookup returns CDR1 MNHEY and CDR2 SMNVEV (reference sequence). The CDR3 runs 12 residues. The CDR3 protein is CASRLPNSPLHF. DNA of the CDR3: TGTGCCAGCAGACTCCCTAATTCACCCCTCCACTTT.

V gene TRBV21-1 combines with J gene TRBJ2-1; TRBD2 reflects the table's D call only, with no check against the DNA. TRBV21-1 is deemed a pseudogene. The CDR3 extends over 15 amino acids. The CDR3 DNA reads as TGTGCCAGCAGCAAGAGACTAGCGGGGGGTAATGAGCAGTTCTTC. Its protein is CASSKRLAGGNEQFF.

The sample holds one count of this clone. The CDR3 DNA follows: TGTGCCAGCAGCGTAGAAGCGGGGGGGCGGAATGAGCAGTTCTTC. It translates to CASSVEAGGRNEQFF. This chain joins TRBV9 and TRBJ2-1, with 10 bases that match TRBD2. This CDR3 is built from 15 residues. Trimming took 0 bases from V and 7 from J; bases not matched to a gene: 4. Germline lookup yields CDR1 SGDLS and CDR2 YYNGEE.

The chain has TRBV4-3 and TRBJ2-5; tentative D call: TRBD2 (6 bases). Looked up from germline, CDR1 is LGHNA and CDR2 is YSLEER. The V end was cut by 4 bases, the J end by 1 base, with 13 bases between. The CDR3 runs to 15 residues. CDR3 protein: CASSRTGGSQETQYF. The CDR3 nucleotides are TGCGCCAGCAGCCGGACCGGGGGTTCCCAAGAGACCCAGTACTTC.

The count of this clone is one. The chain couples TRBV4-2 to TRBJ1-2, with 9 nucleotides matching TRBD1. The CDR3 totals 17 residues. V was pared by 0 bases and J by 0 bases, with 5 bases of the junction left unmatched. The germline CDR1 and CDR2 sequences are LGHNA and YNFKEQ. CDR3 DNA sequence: TGTGCCAGCAGCCAAGATCTTTGGGACAGGGCTAACTATGGCTACACCTTC. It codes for CASSQDLWDRANYGYTF.

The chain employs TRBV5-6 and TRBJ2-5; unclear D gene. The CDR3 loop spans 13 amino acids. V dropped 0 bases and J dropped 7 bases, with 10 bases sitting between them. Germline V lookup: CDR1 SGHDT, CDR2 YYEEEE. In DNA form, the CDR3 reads TGTGCCAGCAGCTTGGAGCAATTCGGGACCCAGTACTTC. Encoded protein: CASSLEQFGTQYF.

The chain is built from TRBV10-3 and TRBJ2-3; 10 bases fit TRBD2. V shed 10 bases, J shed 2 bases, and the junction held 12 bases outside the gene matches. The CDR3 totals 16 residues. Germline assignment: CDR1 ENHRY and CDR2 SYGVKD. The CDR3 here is CATTHTSGADTDTQYF. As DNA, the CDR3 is TGTGCCACCACCCATACTAGCGGGGCCGACACAGATACGCAGTATTTT.

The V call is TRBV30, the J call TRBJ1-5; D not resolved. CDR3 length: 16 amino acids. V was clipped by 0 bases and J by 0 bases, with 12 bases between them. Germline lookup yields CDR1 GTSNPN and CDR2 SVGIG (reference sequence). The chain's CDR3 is CAWSVRSFYSNQPQHF. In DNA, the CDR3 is TGTGCCTGGAGTGTACGAAGCTTTTATAGCAATCAGCCCCAGCATTTT.

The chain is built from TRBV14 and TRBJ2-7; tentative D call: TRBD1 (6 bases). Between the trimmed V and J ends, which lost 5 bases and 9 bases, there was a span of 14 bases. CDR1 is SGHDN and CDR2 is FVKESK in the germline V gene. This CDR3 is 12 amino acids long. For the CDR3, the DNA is TGTGCCAGCAGCGGAGTTGGGGGCGGGCAGTACTTC. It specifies CASSGVGGGQYF.